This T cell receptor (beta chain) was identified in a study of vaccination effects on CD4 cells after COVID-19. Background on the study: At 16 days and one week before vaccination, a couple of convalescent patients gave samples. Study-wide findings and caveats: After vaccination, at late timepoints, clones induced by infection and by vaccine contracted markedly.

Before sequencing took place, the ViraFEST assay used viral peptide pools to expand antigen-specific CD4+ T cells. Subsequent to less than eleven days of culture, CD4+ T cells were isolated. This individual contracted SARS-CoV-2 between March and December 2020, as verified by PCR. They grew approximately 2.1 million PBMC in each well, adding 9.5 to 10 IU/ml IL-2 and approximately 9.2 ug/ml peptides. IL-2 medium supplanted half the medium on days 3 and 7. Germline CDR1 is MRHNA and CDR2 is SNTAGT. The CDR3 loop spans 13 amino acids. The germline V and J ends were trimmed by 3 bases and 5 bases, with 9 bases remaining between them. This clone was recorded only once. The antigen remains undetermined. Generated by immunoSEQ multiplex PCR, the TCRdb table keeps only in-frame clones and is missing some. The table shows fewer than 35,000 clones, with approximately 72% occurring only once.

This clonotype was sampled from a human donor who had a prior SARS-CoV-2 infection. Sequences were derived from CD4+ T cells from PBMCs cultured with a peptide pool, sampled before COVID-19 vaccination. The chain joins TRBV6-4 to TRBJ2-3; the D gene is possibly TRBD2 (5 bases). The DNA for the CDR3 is TGTGCCAGCAGTGAGAGGGTCGGAGATACGCAGTATTTT. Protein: CASSERVGDTQYF.